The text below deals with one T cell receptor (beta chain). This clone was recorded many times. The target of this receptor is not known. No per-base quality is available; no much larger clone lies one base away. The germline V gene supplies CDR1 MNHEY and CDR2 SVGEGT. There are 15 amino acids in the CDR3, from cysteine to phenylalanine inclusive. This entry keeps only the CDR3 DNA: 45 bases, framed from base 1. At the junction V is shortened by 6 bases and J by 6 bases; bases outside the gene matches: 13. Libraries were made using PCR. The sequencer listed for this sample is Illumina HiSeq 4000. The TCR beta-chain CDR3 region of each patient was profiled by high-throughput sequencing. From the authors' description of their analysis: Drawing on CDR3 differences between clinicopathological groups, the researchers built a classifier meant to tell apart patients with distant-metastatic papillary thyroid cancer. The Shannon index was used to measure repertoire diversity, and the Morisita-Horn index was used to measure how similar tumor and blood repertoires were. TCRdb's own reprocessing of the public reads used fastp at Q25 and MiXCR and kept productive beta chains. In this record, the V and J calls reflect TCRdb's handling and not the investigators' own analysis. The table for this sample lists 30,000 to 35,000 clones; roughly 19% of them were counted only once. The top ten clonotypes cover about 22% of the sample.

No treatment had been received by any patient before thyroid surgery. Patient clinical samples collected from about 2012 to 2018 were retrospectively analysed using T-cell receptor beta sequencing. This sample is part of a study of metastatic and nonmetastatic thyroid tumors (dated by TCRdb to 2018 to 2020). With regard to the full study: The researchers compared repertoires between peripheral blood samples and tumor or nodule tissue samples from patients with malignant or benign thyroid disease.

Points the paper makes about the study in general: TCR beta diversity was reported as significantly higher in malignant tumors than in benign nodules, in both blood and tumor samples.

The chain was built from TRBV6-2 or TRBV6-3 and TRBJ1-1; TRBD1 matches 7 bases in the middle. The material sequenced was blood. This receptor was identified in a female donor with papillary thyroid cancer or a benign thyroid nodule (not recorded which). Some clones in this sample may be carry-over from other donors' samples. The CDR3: CASSLPLTGKAEAFF. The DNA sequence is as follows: TGTGCCAGCAGCCTACCCCTGACAGGGAAGGCTGAAGCTTTCTTT.